The rows below give T cell receptor beta chains drawn from one sample of a study of blood T cell repertoires in COVID-19. TCRdb's table, derived via immunoSEQ multiplex PCR, lists solely in-frame clones and lacks some. The sample includes around 260,000 clones, approximately 90% seen only once; the top ten take 4%. Sequenced: peripheral blood. The receptors were gathered from a man aged 55 to 69 who had recovered from COVID-19. CDR3s leave out the opening cysteine and the closing phenylalanine or tryptophan. The D gene is left open where the match is weak.

j_gene	d_gene	v_gene	CDR3aa
TRBJ1-6	TRBD1	TRBV7-8	ASSLLQGSNSPLH
TRBJ2-1	NA	TRBV4-1	ASSKESVSYNEQF
TRBJ2-1	TRBD1	TRBV15	ATSRDWGDREGYEQF
TRBJ1-2	NA	TRBV12-3/TRBV12-4	ASGDSNDYGYT
TRBJ2-3	TRBD1	TRBV27	ASRQTGTGGITDTQY
TRBJ1-5	TRBD1	TRBV6-2/TRBV6-3	ASSLGQERGQPQH
TRBJ1-2	TRBD1	TRBV5-4	ASSTGGGTHYGYT
TRBJ2-1	TRBD2	TRBV20-1	SASLRLAGGKLYNEQF
TRBJ2-1	TRBD2	TRBV7-3	ASSLTGTRGNEQF
TRBJ1-4	TRBD1	TRBV6-5	ASSRTGWEEKLF
TRBJ2-3	NA	TRBV13	ASSRGEGSTDTQY
TRBJ1-2	NA	TRBV18	ASSPSLSSGKSNYGYT
TRBJ1-5	TRBD1	TRBV4-2	ASSPEARGLNQPQH
TRBJ2-7	TRBD1	TRBV19	ASSIGSPRTGFYEQY
TRBJ2-1	NA	TRBV3-1/TRBV3-2	ASSRGGARNEQF
TRBJ2-5	TRBD2	TRBV4-2	ASSQIAASGAAGQETQY
TRBJ2-1	NA	TRBV10-1	ASQLAVDNEQF
TRBJ2-5	NA	TRBV21-1	ASSNYVLPQY
TRBJ1-1	NA	TRBV4-1	ASSPDWTRGSTEAF
TRBJ1-4	NA	TRBV9	ASSLGGAANEKLF